Listed here are 10 T cell receptor beta chains from one sample, sequenced in a study of blood T cell repertoires in COVID-19 (dated by TCRdb to about 2020). Libraries were built with the immunoSEQ multiplex PCR assay. Sourced from immuneACCESS, this table was stored by TCRdb with only in-frame sequences that have V and J called. A share of the clones is absent; for the studies checked, an unresolved V gene accounts for under half, and the remainder has no known explanation. This sample lists tens of thousands of clones; roughly 89% were detected once. The biggest ten clones account for 4.9% of the sample. Sequencing was performed on peripheral blood. The source is a woman aged 45-60 years with active COVID-19.

CDR3 loop: CATSTGPLSYEQYF. Here the CDR3 DNA reads TGTGCCACCAGCACAGGGCCGCTCTCCTACGAGCAGTACTTC. The chain has TRBV15 and TRBJ2-7; tentatively, D is TRBD1 (5 bases). The CDR3 sequence is 14 residues long. With 4 bases removed from V and 0 bases from J, the gap between germline ends came to 10 bases. Germline values: CDR1 LNHNV, CDR2 YYDKDF (reference sequence). The full variable domain, in which reference TRBV15 and TRBJ2-7 provide the parts outside the CDR3, is DAMVIQNPRYQVTQFGKPVTLSCSQTLNHNVMYWYQQKSSQAPKLLFHYYDKDFNNEADTPDNFQSRRPNTSFCFLDIRSPGLGDTAMYLCATSTGPLSYEQYFGPGTRLTVT.

V and J are TRBV28 and TRBJ2-2; TRBD1 aligns across 10 bases. V lost 3 bases, J lost 7 bases, and 2 bases stayed unmatched. This CDR3 has 14 amino acids. The germline CDR1 and CDR2 sequences are MDHEN and SYDVKM. The CDR3 loop is CASSFWTGGGELFF. The CDR3 bases are TGTGCCAGCAGTTTCTGGACAGGGGGCGGGGAGCTGTTTTTT.

The chain is built from TRBV3-1 (or the pseudogene TRBV3-2) and TRBJ1-3, with D perhaps TRBD1 (6 bases). With 4 bases removed from V and 7 bases from J, the gap between germline ends came to 20 bases. The length of the CDR3 is 16 residues. Germline V lookup: CDR1 LGHDT, CDR2 YNNKEL (reference sequence). CDR3 loop: CASSLRGSRGSNTIYF. In DNA form, the CDR3 reads TGTGCCAGCAGCCTGAGGGGGTCCCGGGGTTCGAACACCATATATTTT.

The sample holds one count of this clone. The J gene is TRBJ1-1, the V gene TRBV19; TRBD1 matches at 7 bases. The CDR3 has 13 residues. The V and J ends lost 6 bases and 0 bases, in that order; junction bases with no gene match: 1. Germline values: CDR1 LNHDA, CDR2 SQIVND (reference sequence). Written as DNA, the CDR3 is TGTGCCAGTAGCGGGACAGTGAACACTGAAGCTTTCTTT. Translating it yields CASSGTVNTEAFF.

This sequence joins TRBV19 and TRBJ1-2; no reliable D call. The V end was cut by 3 bases, the J end by 1 base, with 15 bases between. CDR1 is LNHDA and CDR2 is SQIVND in the germline V gene (reference sequence). The CDR3 runs 16 residues. The CDR3, as DNA: TGTGCCAGTAGTATTTTCTCCTTCCCGGGTAACTATGGCTACACCTTC. Translated, it gives CASSIFSFPGNYGYTF.

This chain uses TRBV4-1 with TRBJ2-3, with 9 bases matching TRBD2. This CDR3 comprises 14 residues. Germline V gene lookup returns CDR1 MGHRA and CDR2 YSYEKL. V was pared by 4 bases and J by 5 bases, with 4 bases of the junction left unmatched. CDR3: CASSLGTSRDTQYF. DNA for the CDR3: TGCGCCAGCAGCCTCGGGACTAGCCGAGATACGCAGTATTTT.

The chain is built from TRBV9 and TRBJ2-2; D call uncertain. Germline V CDR1 and CDR2: SGDLS, YYNGEE. V was pared by 0 bases and J by 2 bases, with 8 bases between. This CDR3 has 15 amino acids. The chain's CDR3 is CASSVAPVNTGELFF. In nucleotides, the CDR3 is TGTGCCAGCAGCGTAGCTCCAGTTAACACCGGGGAGCTGTTTTTT.

The chain employs TRBV30 and TRBJ2-5; D is ambiguous. CDR1 is GTSNPN, CDR2 SVGIG, per germline (reference sequence). Deletions cut 2 bases from V and 2 bases from J, with 6 bases between. The length of the CDR3 is 12 residues. CDR3 nucleotide sequence: TGTGCCTGGAGTTGGCAACAAGAGACCCAGTACTTC. This translates into CAWSWQQETQYF.

This chain connects TRBV3-1 (or the pseudogene TRBV3-2) to TRBJ2-3, with a weak D call TRBD2 (6 bases). Trimming stripped 4 bases from V and 3 bases from J, with 14 bases between. This CDR3 has 15 amino acids. Germline CDR1 and CDR2: LGHDT and YNNKEL (reference sequence). The CDR3 is CASSPRAGTTDTQYF. In DNA, the CDR3 is TGTGCCAGCAGCCCGCGTGCGGGAACGACAGATACGCAGTATTTT.

In this sample, this clone turned up a few times. J is TRBJ1-6 and V is TRBV28; 9 bases map to TRBD1. There are 16 residues in the CDR3. Germline V lookup: CDR1 MDHEN, CDR2 SYDVKM. The junction had 7 bases not matched to a gene; V was cut back by 2 bases and J by 8 bases. CDR3 DNA: TGTGCCAGCAGTTTACCTCCGGGACAGGGTGATTCACCCCTCCACTTT. It is translated as CASSLPPGQGDSPLHF. The variable domain in full, with the rest retrieved from reference TRBV28 and TRBJ1-6, is DVKVTQSSRYLVKRTGEKVFLECVQDMDHENMFWYRQDPGLGLRLIYFSYDVKMKEKGDIPEGYSVSREKKERFSLILESASTNQTSMYLCASSLPPGQGDSPLHFGNGTRLTVT.